Each of the 17 T cell receptor beta chains below was sequenced from the same sample in a study of shared clonotypes between healthy human individuals. Repertoires were generated with immunoSEQ multiplex PCR, while TCRdb's copy carries only in-frame clones and drops some. This sample carries fewer than 400,000 clones, less than 85% of them seen once, and the ten largest clones take about a tenth. The sequenced sample consisted of memory CD4+ T cells sorted from blood. Subset here: CD45RA-negative fraction. The receptors come from a young man in good health.

The genes are TRBV25-1 and TRBJ2-3; 7 bases are a match to TRBD2. The CDR3 sequence is 17 residues long. Trimming took 5 bases from V and 4 from J; bases not matched to a gene: 15. Per germline, CDR1 MGHDK and CDR2 SYGVNS. For the CDR3, the DNA is TGTGCCAGCAGTACCATCTCGGGCGGGAGCAATCCAGATACGCAGTATTTT. Translating gives CASSTISGGSNPDTQYF.

This clone was seen a single time. This chain uses TRBV5-8 with TRBJ2-7; the match to TRBD1 covers 7 bases. The V gene's germline CDR1 is SGHTS and CDR2 YDEGEE. The CDR3 extends over 13 amino acids. Trimming cost V 4 bases and J 7 bases; bases outside gene matches: 8. The CDR3 bases are TGTGCCAGCAGCCCGGGACAGTTGAAGGAGCAGTACTTC. This encodes CASSPGQLKEQYF.

The chain joins TRBV5-1 to TRBJ2-1; 8 nucleotides line up with TRBD2. Germline values: CDR1 SGHRS, CDR2 YFSETQ. This CDR3 is 16 amino acids long. The V gene end was trimmed by 1 base and the J gene end by 1 base; junction bases not matched to a gene: 4. CDR3 in amino acids: CASSLTSGASYNEQFF. In DNA, the CDR3 is TGCGCCAGCAGCTTGACTAGCGGAGCTTCCTACAATGAGCAGTTCTTC.

The sample holds a few counts of this clone. J is TRBJ2-3 and V is TRBV7-2; D remains unclear. The CDR3 has 15 amino acids. CDR1 is SGHTA, CDR2 FQGNSA, per germline. The V and J ends lost 2 bases and 1 base respectively, with 10 bases between them. CDR3 residues: CASSLQFGRTDTQYF. CDR3 coding DNA: TGTGCCAGCAGCTTACAGTTTGGGCGCACAGATACGCAGTATTTT.

The rearrangement links TRBV6-6 to TRBJ2-7, with D possibly TRBD2 on 5 matching bases. Per the germline V gene, CDR1 is MNHNY and CDR2 is SVGAGI (reference sequence). The V end lost 0 bases, the J end lost 6 bases, and 9 bases lay between the germline ends. There are 13 residues in the CDR3. For the CDR3, the DNA is TGTGCCAGCAGTTACTCGACGGAGGCCGAGCAGTACTTC. This gives the protein CASSYSTEAEQYF.

This rearrangement joins TRBV9 to TRBJ2-6, with D unclear. CDR1 is SGDLS, CDR2 YYNGEE, per germline. Trimming stripped 1 base from V and 0 bases from J, with 5 bases between. There are 15 residues in the CDR3. The CDR3 spells CASSVFPSGANVLTF. The DNA of the CDR3 is TGTGCCAGCAGCGTATTCCCCTCTGGGGCCAACGTCCTGACTTTC.

This clone was recorded once. The chain has TRBV14 and TRBJ1-3, with a tentative D call TRBD1 (6 bases). There are 14 residues in the CDR3. The V end was cut by 5 bases, the J end by 4 bases, with 12 bases between. The germline V gene has CDR1 SGHDN and CDR2 FVKESK. The CDR3 region has the DNA TGTGCCAGCAGCGCCAGGGGATCCGGAAACACCATATATTTT. Translating it yields CASSARGSGNTIYF.

The gene calls are TRBV7-2 and TRBJ1-5, with D possibly TRBD1 on 5 matching bases. Germline values: CDR1 SGHTA, CDR2 FQGNSA. This CDR3 contains 15 residues. Trimming stripped 3 bases from V and 0 bases from J, with 9 bases between. The CDR3 DNA is TGTGCCAGCAGCTTCGGGGGGTATAGCAATCAGCCCCAGCATTTT. As protein: CASSFGGYSNQPQHF.

The V gene is TRBV5-8, the J gene TRBJ2-1; 8 positions agree with TRBD2. J gave up 6 bases and V 3 bases, and 8 bases lay outside the gene matches. The CDR3 is made up of 15 amino acids. Germline CDR1 is SGHTS and CDR2 is YDEGEE. In DNA, the CDR3 is TGTGCCAGCAGCTCCGGGACTAGAAGCGGCAATGAGCAGTTCTTC. This translates into CASSSGTRSGNEQFF.

This clone was observed a few times. The rearrangement links TRBV5-8 to TRBJ1-5; no clear D gene. CDR1 is SGHTS, CDR2 YDEGEE, per germline. CDR3 length: 16 residues. Trimming stripped 3 bases from V and 3 bases from J, with 16 bases between. CDR3 protein: CASSSTKGGFNQPQHF. The CDR3 DNA reads as TGTGCCAGCAGCTCAACCAAGGGCGGCTTCAATCAGCCCCAGCATTTT.

Remarks on this clone: This specimen includes other DNA sequences encoding the same CDR3. The V and J genes are TRBV30 and TRBJ1-4; D remains ambiguous. Germline loops: CDR1 GTSNPN, CDR2 SVGIG (reference sequence). This CDR3 region has 14 residues. V lost 0 bases to trimming and J lost 2 bases, with 7 bases between them. CDR3 protein: CAWSVLGTNEKLFF. The CDR3 DNA sequence: TGTGCCTGGAGTGTGCTAGGTACTAATGAAAAACTGTTTTTT.

This clone was found once. The chain joins TRBV5-1 to TRBJ2-5, with TRBD2 matching 8 bases. This CDR3 is 15 amino acids long. Germline-derived CDR1 and CDR2 are SGHRS and YFSETQ. V gave up 4 bases and J gave up 5 bases; unmatched junction bases: 10. The CDR3 DNA sequence: TGCGCCAGCAGCCCCCAGTCGGGACTAGGGGAGACCCAGTACTTC. Its translation: CASSPQSGLGETQYF.

V and J are TRBV6-6 and TRBJ2-7; weak D call: TRBD2 (6 bases). With 5 bases removed from V and 6 bases from J, the gap between germline ends came to 11 bases. There are 12 residues in the CDR3. Germline CDR1 MNHNY, CDR2 SVGAGI (reference sequence). As DNA, the CDR3 is TGTGCCAGCAGTGCGACTAGTACCGAGCAGTACTTC. The encoded protein is CASSATSTEQYF.

CDR3 region: CASSLQGDREAFF. Here the CDR3 DNA reads TGTGCCAGCAGTTTACAGGGGGACCGTGAAGCTTTCTTT. The gene calls are TRBV28 and TRBJ1-1, with TRBD1 identical over 7 bases. Germline V gene sequence: CDR1 MDHEN, CDR2 SYDVKM. V lost 2 bases, J lost 7 bases, and 4 bases stayed unmatched. This CDR3 region has 13 residues.

The chain links TRBV5-1 to TRBJ1-2; 7 bases match TRBD1. The V gene end was trimmed by 4 bases and the J gene end by 6 bases; junction bases not matched to a gene: 15. Looked up from germline, CDR1 is SGHRS and CDR2 is YFSETQ. The CDR3 contains 16 residues. CDR3 residues: CASSVMADRWGDGYTF. CDR3 DNA sequence: TGCGCCAGCAGCGTGATGGCGGACAGGTGGGGCGATGGCTACACCTTC.

This clone was counted a single time. The chain uses TRBV5-6 and TRBJ2-3; D may be TRBD2 (7 bases). The CDR3 is made up of 16 amino acids. V dropped 5 bases and J dropped 2 bases, with 18 bases sitting between them. CDR1 and CDR2 from the germline V gene are SGHDT and YYEEEE. CDR3 in amino acids: CASSALWGGITDTQYF. The DNA of the CDR3 is TGTGCCAGCAGTGCCCTATGGGGGGGCATCACAGATACGCAGTATTTT.

The chain carries TRBV5-1 and TRBJ2-3; D is tentatively TRBD1 or TRBD2 (5 bases each). CDR1 SGHRS and CDR2 YFSETQ come from the germline V gene. Trimming stripped 7 bases from V and 9 bases from J, with 27 bases between. This CDR3 spans 16 amino acids. This CDR3 is CASRPGTPVGVATQYF. DNA of the CDR3: TGCGCCAGCCGACCAGGGACCCCCGTTGGTGTAGCGACGCAGTATTTT.